The next 17 T cell receptor beta chains were all read from a single sample in a study of shared clonotypes between healthy human individuals. Only in-frame clones appear in the TCRdb table, and some are missing; sequencing was by immunoSEQ multiplex PCR. This table has fewer than 130,000 clones, approximately 70% appearing once. The specimen was memory CD8+ T cells sorted from blood. Documented subset: CD45RO+ cells pooled with CCR7-negative TemRA cells. The receptors shown here come from a woman in her 30s in good health.

This clone has only one observation. The chain's CDR3 is CASSPSLLEPGELFF. For the CDR3, the DNA is TGTGCCAGCAGCCCCTCCCTGCTCGAACCCGGGGAGCTGTTTTTT. This chain uses TRBV9 with TRBJ2-2; D gene uncertain. Trimming stripped 4 bases from V and 6 bases from J, with 16 bases between. The CDR3 is 15 residues long. The germline V gene encodes CDR1 SGDLS and CDR2 YYNGEE.

The chain carries TRBV5-5 and TRBJ2-7; weak D call: TRBD1 (6 bases). Trimming shortened V by 0 bases and J by 3 bases, and 13 bases separated the two germline ends. The germline gives CDR1 SGHKS, CDR2 YYEKEE (reference sequence). This CDR3 spans 15 amino acids. This CDR3 reads CASSLGPGVSYEQYF. The DNA of the CDR3 is TGTGCCAGCAGCTTGGGGCCAGGGGTAAGCTACGAGCAGTACTTC.

The genes are TRBV28 and TRBJ2-3, with TRBD2 matching 8 bases. Trimming cost V 7 bases and J 3 bases; bases outside gene matches: 9. CDR3 length: 15 amino acids. CDR1 is MDHEN and CDR2 is SYDVKM in the germline V gene. The CDR3, as DNA: TGTGCCAGCAATATTGCAGCGGGAGAAACAGATACGCAGTATTTT. Translating gives CASNIAAGETDTQYF.

This clone was picked up many times. The chain recombines TRBV27 with TRBJ2-7; no definite D call. V shed 5 bases and J shed 2 bases, with 16 bases lying between them. The CDR3 covers 15 residues. Germline values: CDR1 MNHEY, CDR2 SMNVEV (reference sequence). CDR3 residues: CASSRAQGPTYEQYF. The CDR3 DNA reads as TGTGCCAGCAGTCGGGCACAAGGACCAACCTACGAGCAGTACTTC.

V gene TRBV4-1 combines with J gene TRBJ2-7; 9 bases are shared with TRBD1. Losses at the gene ends were 1 base for V and 2 bases for J; bases not matched to a gene: 6. The germline gives CDR1 MGHRA, CDR2 YSYEKL. The CDR3 totals 16 residues. The CDR3 spells CASSQGLWDRAYEQYF. CDR3 nucleotide sequence: TGCGCCAGCAGCCAAGGGTTGTGGGACAGGGCCTACGAGCAGTACTTC.

This clone came up many times. The rearrangement uses TRBV28 and TRBJ2-7, with 7 positions matching TRBD1. The CDR3 is 13 residues long. V shed 6 bases and J 6 bases; nucleotides not matched to a gene: 8. Germline V lookup: CDR1 MDHEN, CDR2 SYDVKM. CDR3 sequence (DNA): TGTGCCAGCAGGGATCCACAGGGGTCCGAGCAGTACTTC. Translated, it gives CASRDPQGSEQYF.

This rearrangement joins TRBV28 to TRBJ2-7; the D call may be TRBD1 or TRBD2 (5 bases each). The CDR3 contains 17 residues. Trimming shortened V by 7 bases and J by 0 bases, and 22 bases separated the two germline ends. Germline values: CDR1 MDHEN, CDR2 SYDVKM. CDR3 coding DNA: TGTGCCAGCACTTCCGCCCGGGATAGGGGCATCTCCTACGAGCAGTACTTC. Its protein is CASTSARDRGISYEQYF.

The CDR3 spells CASSHQAGTSDEQYF. The CDR3 DNA sequence: TGTGCCAGCAGTCACCAAGCGGGCACGTCCGACGAGCAGTACTTC. The chain has TRBV25-1 and TRBJ2-7; perhaps TRBD2 as D (6 bases). This CDR3 is 15 amino acids long. Germline V CDR1 and CDR2: MGHDK, SYGVNS. The germline V and J ends were trimmed by 5 bases and 5 bases, with 19 bases remaining between them.

The V and J genes are TRBV7-2 and TRBJ1-2, with TRBD1 identical over 7 bases. V was pared by 5 bases and J by 3 bases, with 21 bases of the junction left unmatched. This CDR3 contains 19 residues. Germline V lookup: CDR1 SGHTA, CDR2 FQGNSA. The CDR3 region has the DNA TGTGCCAGCAGCCTCCTGGGCGGGACAGTTTCCGATTGGGACTATGGCTACACCTTC. Amino acid sequence: CASSLLGGTVSDWDYGYTF.

This clone has at least ten counts. This sequence joins TRBV7-9 and TRBJ2-7; a weak D match, TRBD2 (6 bases). This CDR3 spans 17 amino acids. The germline V gene encodes CDR1 SEHNR and CDR2 FQNEAQ (reference sequence). With 1 base removed from V and 3 bases from J, the gap between germline ends came to 19 bases. The CDR3 sequence is CASSLDSEPGLLYEQYF. The CDR3 region has the DNA TGTGCCAGCAGCTTAGATTCAGAACCGGGACTCCTCTACGAGCAGTACTTC.

This sequence joins TRBV28 and TRBJ2-7, with TRBD1 identical over 7 bases. Per the germline V gene, CDR1 is MDHEN and CDR2 is SYDVKM. CDR3 length equals 15 residues. Trimming at V came to 3 bases and at J to 5 bases, leaving 10 bases not matched to a gene. In nucleotides, the CDR3 is TGTGCCAGCAGTTTCAACAGGGGTCCTTCCGACGAGCAGTACTTC. As protein: CASSFNRGPSDEQYF.

This rearrangement joins TRBV6-1 to TRBJ2-1; D is perhaps TRBD2 (6 bases). This CDR3 contains 15 residues. Germline V CDR1 and CDR2: MNHNS, SASEGT. V dropped 7 bases and J dropped 3 bases, with 16 bases sitting between them. The CDR3 region is CASTTSAEGYNEQFF. CDR3 nucleotide sequence: TGTGCCAGCACCACCTCTGCGGAGGGCTACAATGAGCAGTTCTTC.

The CDR3 sequence is CASSLGGAGELFF. DNA of the CDR3: TGTGCCAGCAGTTTAGGGGGGGCCGGGGAGCTGTTTTTT. The genes are TRBV27 and TRBJ2-2, with TRBD2 identical over 7 bases. The CDR3 spans 13 residues. Germline lookup yields CDR1 MNHEY and CDR2 SMNVEV (reference sequence). V dropped 2 bases and J dropped 6; count of bases not matched to a gene: 0.

This clone was seen once. The chain has TRBV6-1 and TRBJ2-7, with a possible D match to TRBD2 (5 bases). There are 14 residues in the CDR3. Trimming pared 2 bases from V and 4 bases from J, leaving 12 bases between. In germline, CDR1 is MNHNS, CDR2 SASEGT. The CDR3 bases are TGTGCCAGCAGTGAATGGCGGGCCTATTACGAGCAGTACTTC. It codes for CASSEWRAYYEQYF.

The rearrangement joins TRBV11-2 to TRBJ2-1, with D possibly TRBD2 on 6 matching bases. The germline V gene encodes CDR1 SGHAT and CDR2 FQNNGV. V lost 1 base and J 3 bases, leaving 13 bases between the germline ends. The CDR3 is 16 amino acids. The CDR3 sequence: CASSLVATSGYNEQFF. In nucleotides, the CDR3 is TGTGCCAGCAGCTTAGTGGCGACTAGTGGCTACAATGAGCAGTTCTTC. Full variable domain (remainder filled in from reference TRBV11-2 and TRBJ2-1): EAGVAQSPRYKIIEKRQSVAFWCNPISGHATLYWYQQILGQGPKLLIQFQNNGVVDDSQLPKDRFSAERLKGVDSTLKIQPAKLEDSAVYLCASSLVATSGYNEQFFGPGTRLTVL.

This clone has just one count. CDR3 in DNA: TGTGCCAGCAGGGATACTGGGACAGGGGGCTTGAAACTGTTTTTT. Its translation is CASRDTGTGGLKLFF. The rearrangement joins TRBV28 to TRBJ1-4, with 12 nucleotides matching TRBD1. Germline loops: CDR1 MDHEN, CDR2 SYDVKM. The length of the CDR3 is 15 residues. The trim removed 6 bases at V and 11 bases at J, leaving 10 bases unmatched.

This chain links TRBV19 with TRBJ1-1; TRBD1 matches 10 bases. Germline V gene lookup returns CDR1 LNHDA and CDR2 SQIVND (reference sequence). This CDR3 is built from 16 residues. The V gene end was trimmed by 5 bases and the J gene end by 3 bases; junction bases not matched to a gene: 9. The CDR3 loop reads CASSPWTGGLDTEAFF. Written as DNA, the CDR3 is TGTGCCAGTAGTCCATGGACAGGGGGTCTGGACACTGAAGCTTTCTTT.